The present T cell receptor (beta chain) was sequenced within a study of OX40 agonist ivuxolimab in advanced cancers. After removal of 5 bases from V and 1 base from J, the junction contained 10 bases not matched to a gene. There are 17 residues in the CDR3. CDR1 and CDR2 from the germline V gene are SGHTA and FQGNSA. Libraries were prepared by immunoSEQ multiplex PCR; TCRdb keeps only in-frame clonotypes and omits some of them. Of around 81,000 clones listed, 85% to 90% are singletons. The TCR originated in an adult with an advanced solid tumor such as melanoma, head and neck, liver or kidney cancer. The sequences come from CD4+ or CD8+ T cells sorted from blood, collected in a trial of the OX40 agonist ivuxolimab. The V gene is TRBV7-2, the J gene TRBJ2-7; TRBD2 matches at 11 bases. The CDR3 bases are TGTGCCAGCAGCATAAGGGTCGGGACTAGCGGATCCTACGAGCAGTACTTC. Translating it yields CASSIRVGTSGSYEQYF. Full variable domain (rest looked up from reference TRBV7-2 and TRBJ2-7): GAGVSQSPSNKVTEKGKDVELRCDPISGHTALYWYRQSLGQGLEFLIYFQGNSAPDKSGLPSDRFSAERTGGSVSTLTIQRTQQEDSAVYLCASSIRVGTSGSYEQYFGPGTRLTVT.